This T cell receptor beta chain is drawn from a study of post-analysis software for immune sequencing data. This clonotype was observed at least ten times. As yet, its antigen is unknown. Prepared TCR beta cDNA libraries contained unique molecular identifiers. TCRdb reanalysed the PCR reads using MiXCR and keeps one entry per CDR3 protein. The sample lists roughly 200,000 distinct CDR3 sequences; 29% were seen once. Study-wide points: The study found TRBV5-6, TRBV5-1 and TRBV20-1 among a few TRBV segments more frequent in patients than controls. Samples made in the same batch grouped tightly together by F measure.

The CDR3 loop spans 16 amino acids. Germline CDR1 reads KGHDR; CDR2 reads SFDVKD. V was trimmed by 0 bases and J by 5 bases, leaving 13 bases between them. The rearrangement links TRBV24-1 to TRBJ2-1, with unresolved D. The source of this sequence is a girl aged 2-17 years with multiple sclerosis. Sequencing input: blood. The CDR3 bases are TGTGCCACCAGTGATTTGAATCCGGGTTCGGACAATGAGCAGTTCTTC. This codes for CATSDLNPGSDNEQFF.